This T cell receptor beta chain originates from a study of cytomegalovirus exposure and HLA in healthy donors. Germline V gives CDR1 MGHRA, CDR2 YSYEKL. The CDR3 extends over 14 amino acids. Trimming removed 4 bases at V and 3 bases at J, with 12 bases between. Amplification used 60 Vbeta primers and 13 Jbeta primers. Profiling relied on immunoSEQ multiplex PCR, and the TCRdb table lists in-frame clones only, not all of them. Here the sample spans 110,000 or so clones, roughly 87% being singletons. Sequenced sample: PBMCs. This TCR came from a woman younger than 35 in good health and CMV-seronegative. The V gene is TRBV4-1, the J gene TRBJ1-1; unclear D gene. CDR3 residues: CASSPPTLYTEAFF. CDR3 in DNA: TGCGCCAGCAGCCCGCCGACACTTTACACTGAAGCTTTCTTT.